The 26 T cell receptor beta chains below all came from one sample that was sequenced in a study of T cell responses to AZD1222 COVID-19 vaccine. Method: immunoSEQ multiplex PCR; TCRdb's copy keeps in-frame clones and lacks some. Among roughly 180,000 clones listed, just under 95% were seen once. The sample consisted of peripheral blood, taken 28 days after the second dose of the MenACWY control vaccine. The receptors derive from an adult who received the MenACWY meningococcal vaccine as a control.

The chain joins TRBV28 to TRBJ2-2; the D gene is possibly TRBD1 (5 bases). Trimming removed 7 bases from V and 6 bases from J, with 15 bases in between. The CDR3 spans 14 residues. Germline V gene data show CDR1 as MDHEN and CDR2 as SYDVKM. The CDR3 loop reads CASTPSLGPGELFF. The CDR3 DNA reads TGTGCCAGCACCCCCTCCCTGGGGCCCGGGGAGCTGTTTTTT.

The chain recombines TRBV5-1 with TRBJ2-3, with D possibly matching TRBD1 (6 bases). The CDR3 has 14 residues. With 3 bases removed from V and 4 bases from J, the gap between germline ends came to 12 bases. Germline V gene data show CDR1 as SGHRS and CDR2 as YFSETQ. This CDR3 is CASSWLQGSDTQYF. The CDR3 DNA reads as TGCGCCAGCAGCTGGCTACAGGGCTCAGATACGCAGTATTTT.

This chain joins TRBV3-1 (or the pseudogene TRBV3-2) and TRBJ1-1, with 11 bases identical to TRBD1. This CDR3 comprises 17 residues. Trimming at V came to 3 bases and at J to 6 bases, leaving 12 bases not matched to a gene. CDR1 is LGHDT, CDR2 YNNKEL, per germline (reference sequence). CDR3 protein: CASSQLSRTGGRPEAFF. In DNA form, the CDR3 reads TGTGCCAGCAGCCAGTTATCCAGGACAGGGGGCAGGCCTGAAGCTTTCTTT.

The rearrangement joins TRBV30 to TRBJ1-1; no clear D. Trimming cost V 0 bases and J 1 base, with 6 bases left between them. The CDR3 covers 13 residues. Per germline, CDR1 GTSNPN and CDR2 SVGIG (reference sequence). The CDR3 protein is CAWSVQQNTEAFF. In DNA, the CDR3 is TGTGCCTGGAGTGTACAGCAGAACACTGAAGCTTTCTTT.

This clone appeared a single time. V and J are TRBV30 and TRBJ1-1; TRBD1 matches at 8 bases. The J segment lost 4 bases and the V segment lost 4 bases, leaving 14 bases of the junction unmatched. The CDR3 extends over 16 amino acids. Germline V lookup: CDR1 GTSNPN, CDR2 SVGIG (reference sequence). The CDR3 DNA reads TGTGCCTGGACTGGACAGGGAGGGTTCATGACCACTGAAGCTTTCTTT. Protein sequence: CAWTGQGGFMTTEAFF.

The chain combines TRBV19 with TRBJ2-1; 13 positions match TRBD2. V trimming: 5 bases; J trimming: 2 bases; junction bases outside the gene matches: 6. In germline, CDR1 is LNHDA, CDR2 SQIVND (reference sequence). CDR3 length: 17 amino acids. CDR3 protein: CASSLSGTSGTYNEQFF. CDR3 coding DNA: TGTGCCAGTAGTCTATCCGGGACTAGCGGGACCTACAATGAGCAGTTCTTC.

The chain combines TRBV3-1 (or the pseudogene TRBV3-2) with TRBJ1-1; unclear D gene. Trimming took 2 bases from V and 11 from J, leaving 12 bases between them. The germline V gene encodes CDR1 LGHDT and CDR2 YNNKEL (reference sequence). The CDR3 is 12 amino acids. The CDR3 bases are TGTGCCAGCAGCCAATCTCGGAACCGGGCTTTCTTT. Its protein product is CASSQSRNRAFF.

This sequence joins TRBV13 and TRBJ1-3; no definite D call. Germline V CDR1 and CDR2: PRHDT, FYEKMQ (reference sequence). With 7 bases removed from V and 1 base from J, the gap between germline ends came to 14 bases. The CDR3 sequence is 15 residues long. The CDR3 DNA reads TGTGCCAGCAAGATAGGGCTTGCTTCTGGAAACACCATATATTTT. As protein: CASKIGLASGNTIYF.

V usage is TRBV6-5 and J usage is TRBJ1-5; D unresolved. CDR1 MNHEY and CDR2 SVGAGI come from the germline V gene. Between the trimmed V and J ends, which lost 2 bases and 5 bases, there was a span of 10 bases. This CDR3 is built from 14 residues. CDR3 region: CASSYRHIDQPQHF. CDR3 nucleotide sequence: TGTGCCAGCAGTTACCGACACATCGATCAGCCCCAGCATTTT.

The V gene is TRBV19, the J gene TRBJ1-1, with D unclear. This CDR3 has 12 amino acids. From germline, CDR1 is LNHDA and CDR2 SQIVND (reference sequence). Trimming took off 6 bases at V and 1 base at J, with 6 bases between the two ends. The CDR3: CASRFQNTEAFF. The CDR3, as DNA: TGTGCCAGTAGGTTCCAGAACACTGAAGCTTTCTTT.

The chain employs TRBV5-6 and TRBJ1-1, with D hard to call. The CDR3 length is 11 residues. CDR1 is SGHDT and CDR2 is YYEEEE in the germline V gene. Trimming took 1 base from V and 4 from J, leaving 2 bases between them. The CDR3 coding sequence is TGTGCCAGCAGCTTGTTCACTGAAGCTTTCTTT. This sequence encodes CASSLFTEAFF.

The CDR3 region is CASSERTGGGGYTF. The CDR3 nucleotides read TGTGCCAGCAGTGAAAGGACAGGGGGAGGTGGCTACACCTTC. The chain couples TRBV6-1 to TRBJ1-2; 10 bases are shared with TRBD1. Trimming cost V 2 bases and J 7 bases; bases outside gene matches: 4. Germline V gives CDR1 MNHNS, CDR2 SASEGT. This CDR3 spans 14 amino acids.

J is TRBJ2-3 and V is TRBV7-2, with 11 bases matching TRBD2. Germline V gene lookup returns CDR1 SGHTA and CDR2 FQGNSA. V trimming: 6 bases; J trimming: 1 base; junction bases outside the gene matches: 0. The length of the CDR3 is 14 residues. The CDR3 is CASRTSGGTDTQYF. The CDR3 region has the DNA TGTGCCAGCAGGACTAGCGGGGGCACAGATACGCAGTATTTT. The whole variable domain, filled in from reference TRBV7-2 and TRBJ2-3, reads GAGVSQSPSNKVTEKGKDVELRCDPISGHTALYWYRQSLGQGLEFLIYFQGNSAPDKSGLPSDRFSAERTGGSVSTLTIQRTQQEDSAVYLCASRTSGGTDTQYFGPGTRLTVL.

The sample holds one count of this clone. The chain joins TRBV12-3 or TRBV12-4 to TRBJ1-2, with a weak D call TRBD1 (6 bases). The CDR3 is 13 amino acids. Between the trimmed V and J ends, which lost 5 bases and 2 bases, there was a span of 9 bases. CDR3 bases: TGTGCCAGCAGTCCCACAGGGAACTATGGCTACACCTTC. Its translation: CASSPTGNYGYTF.

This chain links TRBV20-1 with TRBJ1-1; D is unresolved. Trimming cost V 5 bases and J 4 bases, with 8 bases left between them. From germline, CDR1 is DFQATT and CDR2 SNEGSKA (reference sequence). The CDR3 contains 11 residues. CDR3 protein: CSAQRATEAFF. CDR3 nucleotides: TGCAGTGCTCAAAGGGCCACTGAAGCTTTCTTT.

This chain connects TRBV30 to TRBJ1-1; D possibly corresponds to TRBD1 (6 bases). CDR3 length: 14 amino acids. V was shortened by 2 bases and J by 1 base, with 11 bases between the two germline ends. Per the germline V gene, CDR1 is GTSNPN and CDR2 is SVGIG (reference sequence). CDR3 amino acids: CAWSRGLGNTEAFF. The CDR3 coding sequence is TGTGCCTGGAGTAGGGGGTTAGGGAACACTGAAGCTTTCTTT.

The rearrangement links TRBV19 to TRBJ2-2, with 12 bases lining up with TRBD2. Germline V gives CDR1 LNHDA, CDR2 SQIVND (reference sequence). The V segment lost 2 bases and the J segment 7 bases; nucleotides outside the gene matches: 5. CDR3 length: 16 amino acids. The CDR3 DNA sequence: TGTGCCAGTAGTATACTAGCGGGGGGGCGCGACGGGGAGCTGTTTTTT. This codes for CASSILAGGRDGELFF.

The CDR3 sequence: CASSSGQGTYEQYF. The CDR3 DNA follows: TGCGCCAGCAGCTCTGGACAGGGGACCTACGAGCAGTACTTC. The J gene is TRBJ2-7, the V gene TRBV5-1; TRBD1 aligns across 9 bases. This CDR3 spans 14 amino acids. From germline, CDR1 is SGHRS and CDR2 YFSETQ. V lost 3 bases to trimming and J lost 2 bases; unmatched junction nucleotides: 3.

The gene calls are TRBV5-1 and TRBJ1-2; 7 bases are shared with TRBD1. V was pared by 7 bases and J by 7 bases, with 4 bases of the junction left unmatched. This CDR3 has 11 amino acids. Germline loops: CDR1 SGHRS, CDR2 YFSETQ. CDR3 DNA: TGCGCCAGCCGACAGGGAGGTGGCTACACCTTC. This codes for CASRQGGGYTF.

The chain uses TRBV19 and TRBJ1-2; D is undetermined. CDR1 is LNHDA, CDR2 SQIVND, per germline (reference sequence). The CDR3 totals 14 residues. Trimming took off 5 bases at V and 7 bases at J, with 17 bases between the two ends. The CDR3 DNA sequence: TGTGCCAGTAGTCCCGGCGGGCAAGGGAGTGGCTACACCTTC. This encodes CASSPGGQGSGYTF. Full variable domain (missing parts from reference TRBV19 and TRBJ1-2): DGGITQSPKYLFRKEGQNVTLSCEQNLNHDAMYWYRQDPGQGLRLIYYSQIVNDFQKGDIAEGYSVSREKKESFPLTVTSAQKNPTAFYLCASSPGGQGSGYTFGSGTRLTVV.

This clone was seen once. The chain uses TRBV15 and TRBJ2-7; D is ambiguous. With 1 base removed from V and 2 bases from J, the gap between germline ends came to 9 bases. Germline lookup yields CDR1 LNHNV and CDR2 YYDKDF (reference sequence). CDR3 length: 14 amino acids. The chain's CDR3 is CATSRAQTPYEQYF. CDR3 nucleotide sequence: TGTGCCACCAGCAGAGCCCAAACCCCCTACGAGCAGTACTTC.

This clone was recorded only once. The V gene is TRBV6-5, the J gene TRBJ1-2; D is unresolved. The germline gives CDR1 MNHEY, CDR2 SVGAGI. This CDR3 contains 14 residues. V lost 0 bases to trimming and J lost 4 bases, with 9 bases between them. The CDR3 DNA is TGTGCCAGCAGTTACTCAGGAGGGCCCTATGGCTACACCTTC. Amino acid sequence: CASSYSGGPYGYTF.

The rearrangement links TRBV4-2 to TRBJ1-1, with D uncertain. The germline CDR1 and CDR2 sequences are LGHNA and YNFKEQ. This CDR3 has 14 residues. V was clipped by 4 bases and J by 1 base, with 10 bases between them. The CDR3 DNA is TGTGCCAGCAGCCCTTCGGAGGGGAACACTGAAGCTTTCTTT. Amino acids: CASSPSEGNTEAFF.

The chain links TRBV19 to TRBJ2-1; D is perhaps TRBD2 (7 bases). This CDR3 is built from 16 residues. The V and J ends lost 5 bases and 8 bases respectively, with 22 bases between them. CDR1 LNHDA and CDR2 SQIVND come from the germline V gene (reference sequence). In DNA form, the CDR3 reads TGTGCCAGTAGTCCCCGAGGGGGGGACCTTTTCGATGAGCAGTTCTTC. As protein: CASSPRGGDLFDEQFF.

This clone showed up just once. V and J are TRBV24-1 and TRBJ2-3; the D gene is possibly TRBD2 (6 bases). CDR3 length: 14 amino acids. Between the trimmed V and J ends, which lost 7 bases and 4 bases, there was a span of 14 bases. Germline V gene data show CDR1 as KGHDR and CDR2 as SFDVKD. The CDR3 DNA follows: TGTGCCACCAGCCCGGGACTCAGATCAGATACGCAGTATTTT. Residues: CATSPGLRSDTQYF.

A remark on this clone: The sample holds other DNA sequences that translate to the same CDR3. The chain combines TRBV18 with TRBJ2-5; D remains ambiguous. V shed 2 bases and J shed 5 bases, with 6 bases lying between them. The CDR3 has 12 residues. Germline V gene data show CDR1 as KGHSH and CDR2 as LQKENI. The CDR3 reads CASSPGRETQYF. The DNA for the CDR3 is TGTGCCAGCTCACCAGGAAGGGAGACCCAGTACTTC.